This TCR beta chain was found in a study of T cell responses to AZD1222 COVID-19 vaccine. Notes on the study in general: White British people made up most donors, females outnumbered males, and clonal diversity was possibly underestimated. Two doses of AZD1222 preceded a rise in Spike-specific TCR breadth and depth.

CDR3 size: 15 residues. Germline V gene lookup returns CDR1 LNHDA and CDR2 SQIVND (reference sequence). Deletions cut 6 bases from V and 2 bases from J, with 15 bases between. As for this clone: The target antigen is unknown.

Sequenced by immunoSEQ multiplex PCR; TCRdb stores in-frame clones only, minus some. The top ten hold around 13% of the sample, which has some 99,000 clones, 70% to 90% seen once. V usage is TRBV19 and J usage is TRBJ2-3, with D perhaps TRBD1 (6 bases). This receptor was obtained from an adult in good health. The sequencing used peripheral blood, collected on day 0 of MenACWY control vaccination. The CDR3 region is CASREDSRYTDTQYF. CDR3 bases: TGTGCCAGTAGGGAGGACAGCCGATACACAGATACGCAGTATTTT.